The present TCR beta chain was sequenced within a study of shared clonotypes between healthy human individuals. Sequenced by immunoSEQ multiplex PCR; TCRdb stores in-frame clones only, minus some. The sample yields some 660,000 clones, about three quarters seen once. On this clone: Its target is unknown.

The CDR3 contains 13 residues. Trimming pared 1 base from V and 5 bases from J, leaving 5 bases between. Germline V gives CDR1 MNHNS, CDR2 SASEGT. CD45RA-negative memory and CD45RA+ naive subsets were split from the CD4+ cells. Study observations and caveats: Specimens sampled were limited to blood, with tissue repertoires likely differing.

The sample was memory CD4+ T cells sorted from blood. Subset meaning: CD45RA-negative fraction. This clonotype was obtained from a woman aged 25 to 45 in good health. The chain is built from TRBV6-1 and TRBJ1-4; no definite D call. DNA of the CDR3: TGTGCCAGCAGTGAAGTCCCGAATGAAAAACTGTTTTTT. This sequence encodes CASSEVPNEKLFF.